The 14 T cell receptor beta chains listed next were all sequenced from one sample in a study of early T cells in non-severe SARS-CoV-2 infection. MiXCR, run by TCRdb on the 5' RACE reads, gives a single entry per CDR3 protein. The sample lists approximately 79,000 distinct CDR3 sequences; 10% to 15% were seen once. Sequencing input: whole blood. All receptors come from an adult who was a healthcare worker with PCR-confirmed SARS-CoV-2 infection or an uninfected control (not recorded which).

This clonotype has just a few counts. The V call is TRBV21-1, the J call TRBJ2-7; the table gives TRBD2 as D, unverified against the DNA. TRBV21-1 is an annotated pseudogene. The CDR3 contains 14 residues. CDR3 sequence reads: CASSKEGRNYEQYF. For the CDR3, the DNA is TGTGCCAGCAGCAAAGAGGGCAGGAACTACGAGCAGTACTTC.

V usage is TRBV20-1 and J usage is TRBJ2-4; D gene uncertain. The germline V gene has CDR1 DFQATT and CDR2 SNEGSKA (reference sequence). V gave up 6 bases and J gave up 7 bases, with 16 bases separating them. This CDR3 has 13 amino acids. DNA for the CDR3: TGCAGTGCCGGATCCGGGCCCCCGAACATTCAGTACTTC. Its protein is CSAGSGPPNIQYF.

The table lists this clonotype with many counts. V and J are TRBV6-6 and TRBJ1-5, with TRBD1 as a possible D gene (5 bases). This CDR3 region has 16 residues. V lost 2 bases and J lost 5, with 16 bases in between. The germline CDR1 and CDR2 sequences are MNHNY and SVGAGI (reference sequence). This CDR3 is CASSYKSLDIDQPQHF. As DNA, the CDR3 is TGTGCCAGCAGTTACAAGTCCCTGGACATCGATCAGCCCCAGCATTTT.

This clonotype showed up many times. This chain joins TRBV20-1 and TRBJ2-7; TRBD2 might be the D (6 bases). The CDR3 spans 16 residues. V lost 6 bases and J 0 bases, leaving 21 bases between the germline ends. Germline CDR1 and CDR2: DFQATT and SNEGSKA (reference sequence). Here the CDR3 DNA reads TGCAGTGCGCAAGTTGCCGGGAGTTCCCTCTCCTACGAGCAGTACTTC. Encoded protein: CSAQVAGSSLSYEQYF.

In this sample, this clonotype turned up many times. The V and J genes are TRBV7-9 and TRBJ1-5, with 8 bases matching TRBD1. The CDR3 covers 13 residues. V gave up 10 bases and J gave up 2 bases; unmatched junction bases: 4. Germline CDR1 is SEHNR and CDR2 is FQNEAQ (reference sequence). The DNA for the CDR3 is TGTGCCATCTCACAGGGGGGCAATCAGCCCCAGCATTTT. Protein sequence: CAISQGGNQPQHF.

This clonotype was seen a few times. The chain employs TRBV27 and TRBJ2-3; TRBD2 aligns across 14 bases. The CDR3 loop spans 17 amino acids. Germline V gene sequence: CDR1 MNHEY, CDR2 SMNVEV (reference sequence). The ends lost 5 bases at V and 5 bases at J; junction bases unmatched: 9. CDR3 residues: CASSRSWTSGRKDTQYF. Written as DNA, the CDR3 is TGTGCCAGCAGTCGTTCTTGGACTAGCGGGAGGAAAGATACGCAGTATTTT.

This clonotype was observed a handful of times. The chain uses TRBV5-1 and TRBJ2-5; D is possibly TRBD2 (5 bases). CDR1 and CDR2 (germline): SGHRS, YFSETQ. Trimming pared 0 bases from V and 0 bases from J, leaving 12 bases between. The CDR3 consists of 16 residues. The CDR3, as DNA: TGCGCCAGCAGCTTGGTTTTGGACTCTCACCAAGAGACCCAGTACTTC. Its protein is CASSLVLDSHQETQYF.

This clonotype showed up many times. The rearrangement joins TRBV3-1 to TRBJ2-7; 7 bases match TRBD2. The CDR3 has 16 residues. Trimming at V came to 4 bases and at J to 1 base, leaving 10 bases not matched to a gene. CDR1 and CDR2 from the germline V gene are LGHDT and YNNKEL (reference sequence). The CDR3 spells CASSPVGLAASYEQYF. CDR3 sequence (DNA): TGTGCCAGCAGCCCCGTGGGCCTAGCGGCATCCTACGAGCAGTACTTC.

This clonotype has ten or more counts. The gene calls are TRBV20-1 and TRBJ1-1; unclear D gene. Germline assignment: CDR1 DFQATT and CDR2 SNEGSKA (reference sequence). Trimming cost V 6 bases and J 4 bases, with 18 bases left between them. The CDR3 extends over 14 amino acids. The CDR3 DNA follows: TGCAGTGCGCCCGCCCAAGGGCTGGTCACTGAAGCTTTCTTT. Amino acid sequence: CSAPAQGLVTEAFF.

This clonotype was recorded many times. The rearrangement links TRBV7-2 to TRBJ1-1, with D maybe TRBD1 (6 bases). CDR1 and CDR2 (germline): SGHTA, FQGNSA. V dropped 5 bases and J dropped 6 bases, with 10 bases sitting between them. The length of the CDR3 is 12 residues. The chain's CDR3 is CASSLRGPEAFF. Here the CDR3 DNA reads TGTGCCAGCAGCCTTCGGGGGCCTGAAGCTTTCTTT.

This clonotype was seen more than once but under ten times. The chain is built from TRBV11-2 and TRBJ2-1; D gene unclear. CDR1 is SGHAT and CDR2 is FQNNGV in the germline V gene. This CDR3 region has 12 residues. Deletions cut 1 base from V and 9 bases from J, with 7 bases between. CDR3 loop: CASSLGPPEQFF. CDR3 sequence (DNA): TGTGCCAGCAGCTTAGGGCCTCCTGAGCAGTTCTTC.

This clonotype was recorded a few times. The rearrangement uses TRBV7-9 and TRBJ2-1; 9 bases are a match to TRBD2. V shed 5 bases, J shed 4 bases, and the junction held 6 bases outside the gene matches. Germline lookup yields CDR1 SEHNR and CDR2 FQNEAQ (reference sequence). The CDR3 length is 15 residues. The CDR3 reads CASSGSGRIYNEQFF. In nucleotides, the CDR3 is TGTGCCAGCAGCGGTAGCGGGAGAATATACAATGAGCAGTTCTTC.

The CDR3, as DNA: TGTGCCAGCAGTTCCACTAGCGGGGGGCCCTTGCGAGATACGCAGTATTTT. Translated: CASSSTSGGPLRDTQYF. This chain uses TRBV27 with TRBJ2-3; TRBD2 agrees at 12 bases. The germline V gene has CDR1 MNHEY and CDR2 SMNVEV (reference sequence). V was pared by 4 bases and J by 5 bases, with 10 bases of the junction left unmatched. The CDR3 has 17 residues.

This clonotype was seen many times. The chain carries TRBV11-2 and TRBJ2-3; 14 nucleotides align to TRBD2. The CDR3 covers 18 residues. The V gene's germline CDR1 is SGHAT and CDR2 FQNNGV. The junction had 10 bases not matched to a gene; V was cut back by 5 bases and J by 3 bases. CDR3 sequence (DNA): TGTGCCAGCAGCCTAATCCCGGGACTAGCGGGAGAAACAGATACGCAGTATTTT. Residues: CASSLIPGLAGETDTQYF.